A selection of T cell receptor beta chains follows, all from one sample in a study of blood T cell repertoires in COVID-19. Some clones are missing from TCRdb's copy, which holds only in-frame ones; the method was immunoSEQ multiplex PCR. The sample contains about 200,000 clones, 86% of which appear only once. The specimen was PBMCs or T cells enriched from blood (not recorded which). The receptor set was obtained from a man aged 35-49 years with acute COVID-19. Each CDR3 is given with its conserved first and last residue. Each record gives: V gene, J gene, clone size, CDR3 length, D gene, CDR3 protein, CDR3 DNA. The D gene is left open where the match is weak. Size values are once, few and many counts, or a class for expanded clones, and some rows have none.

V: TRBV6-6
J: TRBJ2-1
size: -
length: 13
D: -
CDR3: CASSSARGDEQFF
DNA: TGTGCCAGCTCCTCAGCAAGGGGCGATGAGCAGTTCTTC

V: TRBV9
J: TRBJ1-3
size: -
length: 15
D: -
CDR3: CASSPRPGSGNTIYF
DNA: TGTGCCAGCAGCCCTCGGCCGGGTTCTGGAAACACCATATATTTT

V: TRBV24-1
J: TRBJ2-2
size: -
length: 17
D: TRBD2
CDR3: CATSDATSGRADGELFF
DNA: TGTGCCACCAGTGATGCCACGAGCGGGAGGGCCGACGGGGAGCTGTTTTTT

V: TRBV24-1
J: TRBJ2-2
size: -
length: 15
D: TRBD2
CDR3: CATSDPSGNTGELFF
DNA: TGTGCCACCAGTGACCCTAGCGGTAACACCGGGGAGCTGTTTTTT

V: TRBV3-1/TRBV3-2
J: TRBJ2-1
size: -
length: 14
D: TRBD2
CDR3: CASKGLAEGGEQFF
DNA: TGTGCCAGCAAGGGACTAGCGGAAGGGGGTGAGCAGTTCTTC

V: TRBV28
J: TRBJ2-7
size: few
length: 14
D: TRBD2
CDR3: CASHTSGSVNEQYF
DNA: TGTGCCAGCCATACGAGCGGGAGCGTGAACGAGCAGTACTTC

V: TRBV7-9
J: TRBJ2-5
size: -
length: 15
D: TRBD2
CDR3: CASSSPGEGRETQYF
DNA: TGTGCCAGCAGTTCCCCGGGGGAGGGGCGAGAGACCCAGTACTTC

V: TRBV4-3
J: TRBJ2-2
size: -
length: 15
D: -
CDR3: CASSQVDRKNGELFF
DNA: TGCGCCAGCAGCCAAGTCGACAGAAAGAACGGGGAGCTGTTTTTT

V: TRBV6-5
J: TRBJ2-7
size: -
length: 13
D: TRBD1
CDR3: CAMGQGTFGEQYF
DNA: TGTGCCATGGGACAGGGGACTTTTGGCGAGCAGTACTTC

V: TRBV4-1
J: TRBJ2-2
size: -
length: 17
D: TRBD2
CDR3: CASSQGFVLAGPGELFF
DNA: TGCGCCAGCAGCCAAGGGTTTGTTCTAGCGGGACCCGGGGAGCTGTTTTTT

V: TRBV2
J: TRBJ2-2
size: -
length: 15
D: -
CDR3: CASRTAYTNTGELFF
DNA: TGTGCCAGCAGAACTGCCTATACGAACACCGGGGAGCTGTTTTTT

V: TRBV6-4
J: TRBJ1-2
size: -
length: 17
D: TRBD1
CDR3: CASSPGTGGAYGVGYTF
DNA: TGTGCCAGCAGCCCCGGGACAGGGGGCGCTTACGGTGTTGGCTACACCTTC

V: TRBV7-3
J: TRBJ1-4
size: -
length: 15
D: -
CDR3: CASSLLAVGGEKLFF
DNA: TGTGCCAGCAGCTTACTAGCCGTGGGAGGGGAAAAACTGTTTTTT